The 19 T cell receptor beta chains given below trace back to one sample, sequenced in a study of regulatory T cells in long-lasting Graves disease. Construction of the TCR beta libraries employed iRepertoire HTBI primers in conjunction with Arm-PCR of CDR3 regions. TCRdb reprocessed the multiplex PCR reads via MiXCR and lists one record per CDR3 protein. The profile shows a few hundred thousand distinct CDR3 sequences, about a quarter of them singletons. Time point in this sample: persistent/refractory GD, antithyroid drugs over 5 years with positive TRAb. The TCR library was made from RNA that had been extracted from PBMCs in TRIzol. The source was peripheral blood mononuclear cells (PBMCs), collected when the disease was refractory, from a patient treated with antithyroid drugs. Receptors originate from a female donor with Graves disease.

This clonotype was picked up many times. This chain uses TRBV6-2 or TRBV6-3 with TRBJ2-7, with D tentatively TRBD2 (5 bases). CDR1 is MNHEY, CDR2 SVGEGT, per germline. This CDR3 spans 14 amino acids. Trimming took 2 bases from V and 0 from J, leaving 8 bases between them. The CDR3 is CASSYEGNSYEQYF. In DNA, the CDR3 is TGTGCCAGCAGTTACGAGGGAAACTCCTACGAGCAGTACTTC.

V is TRBV2 and J is TRBJ2-3; D gene uncertain. The V end lost 6 bases, the J end lost 4 bases, and 11 bases lay between the germline ends. Germline CDR1 and CDR2: SNHLY and FYNNEI. The CDR3 length is 13 residues. In DNA form, the CDR3 reads TGTGCCAGCAGCCCCAGAAGGGCAGATACGCAGTATTTT. It specifies CASSPRRADTQYF.

This rearrangement joins TRBV28 to TRBJ1-5; TRBD1 matches at 9 bases. The CDR3 runs 14 residues. The junction had 4 bases not matched to a gene; V was cut back by 3 bases and J by 7 bases. In germline, CDR1 is MDHEN, CDR2 SYDVKM. The CDR3 DNA follows: TGTGCCAGCAGTTTGGGGACAGGGCGACAGCCCCAGCATTTT. Translated, it gives CASSLGTGRQPQHF. The full variable domain, completed using reference TRBV28 and TRBJ1-5, is DVKVTQSSRYLVKRTGEKVFLECVQDMDHENMFWYRQDPGLGLRLIYFSYDVKMKEKGDIPEGYSVSREKKERFSLILESASTNQTSMYLCASSLGTGRQPQHFGDGTRLSIL.

The chain carries TRBV6-1 and TRBJ1-5, with 7 positions matching TRBD1. Per the germline V gene, CDR1 is MNHNS and CDR2 is SASEGT. V dropped 6 bases and J dropped 3; count of bases not matched to a gene: 11. The CDR3 contains 16 residues. CDR3 sequence: CASSPRQGSTNQPQHF. In nucleotides, the CDR3 is TGTGCCAGCAGCCCCAGACAGGGATCTACCAATCAGCCCCAGCATTTT.

Concerning this clonotype: A much more abundant neighbour one base away suggests this may be a read error. This sequence joins TRBV28 and TRBJ2-5; no clear D. There are 15 residues in the CDR3. CDR1 and CDR2 from the germline V gene are MDHEN and SYDVKM. Deletions cut 5 bases from V and 11 bases from J, with 24 bases between. The CDR3 reads CASSRPTTFPYGQYF. The CDR3 DNA is TGTGCCAGCAGTCGCCCTACTACTTTTCCCTACGGGCAGTACTTC.

This clonotype was counted at least ten times. This chain connects TRBV28 to TRBJ1-1; no clear D gene. This CDR3 is built from 14 residues. Germline lookup yields CDR1 MDHEN and CDR2 SYDVKM. The V end was cut by 2 bases, the J end by 4 bases, with 11 bases between. CDR3 bases: TGTGCCAGCAGTTTAGCCCTATGGTCCACTGAAGCTTTCTTT. Encoded protein: CASSLALWSTEAFF. Full variable domain (missing parts from reference TRBV28 and TRBJ1-1): DVKVTQSSRYLVKRTGEKVFLECVQDMDHENMFWYRQDPGLGLRLIYFSYDVKMKEKGDIPEGYSVSREKKERFSLILESASTNQTSMYLCASSLALWSTEAFFGQGTRLTVV.

The V call is TRBV19, the J call TRBJ1-5, with D uncertain. The CDR3 runs 13 residues. V was cut by 9 bases and J by 6 bases, with 15 bases left in between. Looked up from germline, CDR1 is LNHDA and CDR2 is SQIVND (reference sequence). CDR3 bases: TGTGCCAGCGGACTGCTATCGCCTCAGCCCCAGCATTTT. It specifies CASGLLSPQPQHF. Filled out from reference TRBV19 and TRBJ1-5, the complete variable domain reads DGGITQSPKYLFRKEGQNVTLSCEQNLNHDAMYWYRQDPGQGLRLIYYSQIVNDFQKGDIAEGYSVSREKKESFPLTVTSAQKNPTAFYLCASGLLSPQPQHFGDGTRLSIL.

There are many counts of this clonotype. This rearrangement joins TRBV15 to TRBJ2-7; 9 nucleotides line up with TRBD2. The CDR3 runs to 17 residues. With 0 bases clipped from V and 0 bases from J, the junction kept 6 bases outside the gene matches. Germline CDR1 is LNHNV and CDR2 is YYDKDF (reference sequence). As DNA, the CDR3 is TGTGCCACCAGCAGAGAACCGGCTAGCGGGATCTCCTACGAGCAGTACTTC. Encoded protein: CATSREPASGISYEQYF.

J is TRBJ2-7 and V is TRBV9; 9 bases map to TRBD2. J lost 1 base, V lost 0 bases, and 5 bases had no gene match. CDR1 SGDLS and CDR2 YYNGEE come from the germline V gene. This CDR3 has 16 amino acids. The CDR3: CASSVGASGMSYEQYF. In DNA form, the CDR3 reads TGTGCCAGCAGCGTAGGGGCTAGCGGGATGTCCTACGAGCAGTACTTC.

The table lists this clonotype with many counts. The DNA of the CDR3 is TGTGCCAGCAGTGTAACACTAGATTGGACTGAAGCTTTCTTT. It is translated as CASSVTLDWTEAFF. The chain joins TRBV2 to TRBJ1-1, with D uncertain. The CDR3 runs 14 residues. V lost 4 bases to trimming and J lost 5 bases, with 14 bases between them. Per the germline V gene, CDR1 is SNHLY and CDR2 is FYNNEI.

In its sample, this clonotype was seen a few times. The V gene is TRBV7-3, the J gene TRBJ2-7; 7 bases fit TRBD2. The germline V gene encodes CDR1 SGHTA and CDR2 FQGTGA. Trimming took 6 bases from V and 6 from J; bases not matched to a gene: 11. There are 14 residues in the CDR3. The CDR3 protein is CASSLKAGVGEQYF. CDR3 sequence (DNA): TGTGCCAGCAGTCTAAAGGCGGGAGTGGGCGAGCAGTACTTC.

This chain connects TRBV30 to TRBJ1-2; a possible D gene is TRBD1 (5 bases). The V end was cut by 3 bases, the J end by 5 bases, with 16 bases between. The CDR3 has 14 residues. The germline CDR1 and CDR2 sequences are GTSNPN and SVGIG (reference sequence). CDR3 sequence: CAWRKVGGLYGYTF. In DNA form, the CDR3 reads TGTGCCTGGAGAAAGGTCGGGGGGTTATATGGCTACACCTTC.

This clonotype was recorded many times. The chain recombines TRBV12-3 or TRBV12-4 with TRBJ1-2, with D tentatively TRBD1 (5 bases). V dropped 5 bases and J dropped 4 bases, with 17 bases sitting between them. This CDR3 region has 15 residues. The CDR3, as DNA: TGTGCCAGCAGTCCGCGATCGCAGAGGGGCTATGGCTACACCTTC. Encoded protein: CASSPRSQRGYGYTF.

The chain carries TRBV2 and TRBJ2-5, with D perhaps TRBD2 (5 bases). Germline V gene data show CDR1 as SNHLY and CDR2 as FYNNEI. Deletions cut 3 bases from V and 2 bases from J, with 7 bases between. This CDR3 spans 13 amino acids. The CDR3 DNA is TGTGCCAGCAGTGAGGACTTACAAGAGACCCAGTACTTC. This encodes CASSEDLQETQYF.

The V and J genes are TRBV6-6 and TRBJ2-7, with D maybe TRBD2 (5 bases). The CDR3 loop spans 14 amino acids. Germline-derived CDR1 and CDR2 are MNHNY and SVGAGI (reference sequence). The V end lost 0 bases, the J end lost 2 bases, and 8 bases lay between the germline ends. The chain's CDR3 is CASSYSLVAYEQYF. Here the CDR3 DNA reads TGTGCCAGCAGTTACTCACTAGTAGCCTACGAGCAGTACTTC.

The J gene is TRBJ1-2, the V gene TRBV5-1; the D is unclear. V lost 4 bases, J lost 3 bases, and 13 bases lay in between. CDR3 length: 14 amino acids. The germline V gene encodes CDR1 SGHRS and CDR2 YFSETQ. CDR3 DNA: TGCGCCAGCAGCATAGAGACCGGGGACTATGGCTACACCTTC. This codes for CASSIETGDYGYTF.

This chain uses TRBV30 with TRBJ1-3; D is unresolved. V lost 3 bases and J lost 5, with 8 bases in between. The CDR3 extends over 12 amino acids. Per the germline V gene, CDR1 is GTSNPN and CDR2 is SVGIG (reference sequence). CDR3 DNA sequence: TGTGCCTGGAGCGGACCGAGAAACACCATATATTTT. Translation: CAWSGPRNTIYF.

This clonotype was seen more than once but under ten times. The chain uses TRBV7-2 and TRBJ1-2; possibly TRBD1 for D (6 bases). Trimming removed 6 bases from V and 14 bases from J, with 13 bases in between. The germline V gene has CDR1 SGHTA and CDR2 FQGNSA. The length of the CDR3 is 10 residues. The chain's CDR3 is CASSSRQETF. In nucleotides, the CDR3 is TGTGCCAGCAGTTCTCGACAGGAAACCTTC.

The V call is TRBV4-2, the J call TRBJ2-2, with D perhaps TRBD2 (6 bases). The V gene's germline CDR1 is LGHNA and CDR2 YNFKEQ. V lost 1 base to trimming and J lost 8 bases, with 8 bases between them. The CDR3 sequence is 13 residues long. The chain's CDR3 is CASSQAGTGELFF. The CDR3, as DNA: TGTGCCAGCAGCCAAGCGGGGACTGGGGAGCTGTTTTTT.